The present TCR beta chain was sequenced within a study of cytomegalovirus exposure and HLA in healthy donors. Study-wide context: Among the approximately 400 donors who were genotyped, roughly 86% fell in the genetic ancestry cluster that is associated with self-reported Caucasian donors. General study results and limits: The dataset shows that most TCR sequences were rare, while some public TCRs occurred in many donors. In vitro work confirmed that a few CMV-associated chains recognize CMV antigens. A later analysis found that most CMV-associated TCR beta chains appeared HLA-restricted.

V lost 3 bases and J 1 base, leaving 8 bases between the germline ends. The CDR3 spans 14 residues. Germline-derived CDR1 and CDR2 are SGHVS and FNYEAQ. Of note for this clone: The target antigen is unknown.

PCR amplification relied on 60 Vbeta primers (plus 13 Jbeta primers). Repertoires were generated with immunoSEQ multiplex PCR, while TCRdb's copy carries only in-frame clones and drops some. The sample lists around 130,000 clones, nearly 90% occurring once. This rearrangement joins TRBV7-6 to TRBJ2-3, with TRBD1 as a possible D gene (5 bases). The sequencing sample was made of PBMCs. The source is a middle-aged woman in good health and CMV-seronegative. CDR3 sequence (DNA): TGTGCCAGCAGCTTGGGGCATGGCACAGATACGCAGTATTTT. This translates into CASSLGHGTDTQYF.